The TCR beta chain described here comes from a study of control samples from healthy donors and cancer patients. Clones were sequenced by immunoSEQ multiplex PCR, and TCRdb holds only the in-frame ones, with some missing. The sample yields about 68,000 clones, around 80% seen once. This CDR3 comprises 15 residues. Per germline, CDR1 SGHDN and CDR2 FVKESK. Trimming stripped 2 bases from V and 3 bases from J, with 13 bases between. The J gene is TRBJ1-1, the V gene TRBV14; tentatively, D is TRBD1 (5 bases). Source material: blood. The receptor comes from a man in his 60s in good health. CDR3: CASSQWDQGDTEAFF. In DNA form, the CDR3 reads TGTGCCAGCAGCCAATGGGACCAGGGTGACACTGAAGCTTTCTTT.